This T cell receptor beta chain was found in a study of quantifying T cell responses using KT2 cells. Study-level information: TCR alpha and beta constant-region primers primed reverse transcription of RNA.

Different KT2-to-PBMC ratios were created with a constant PBMC count. V lost 1 base, J lost 1 base, and 13 bases stayed unmatched. Germline CDR1 is SQVTM and CDR2 is ANQGSEA. The CDR3 has 18 residues. The cDNA 3' end received a ligated oligonucleotide with a UMI. The first PCR ran three to four cycles with an equimolar RC1.1 and RC1.2 beta primer mix. Via MiXCR, TCRdb re-called the UMI-ligation and nested PCR reads, giving one row per CDR3 protein. The repertoire includes about 32,000 distinct CDR3 sequences, 7.3% of them detected once, and around 16% sits in the top ten. The origin of this receptor is a human donor. The chain joins TRBV29-1 to TRBJ2-7; 10 bases are a match to TRBD2. Sequenced material: PBMCs spiked with cells of the T cell clone KT2. This chain's CDR3 is CSVEAPRGLAAISYEQYF. In nucleotides, the CDR3 is TGCAGCGTTGAAGCCCCCCGAGGACTAGCGGCGATTTCCTACGAGCAGTACTTC.